These 22 T cell receptor beta chains were all obtained from the same sample, sequenced in a study of identical twins. TCRdb processed the 5' RACE reads anew with MiXCR; each CDR3 protein has one entry. The sample lists about 200,000 distinct CDR3 sequences, approximately 10% occurring once. The source material was memory T cells sorted from blood. The receptor source for this set is a man aged 45-65 years in good health.

V is TRBV6-1 and J is TRBJ2-7; D unclear. CDR3 length equals 13 residues. CDR1 and CDR2 from the germline V gene are MNHNS and SASEGT. The V gene lost 6 bases and the J gene lost 2 bases, with 11 bases spanning the gap. CDR3 DNA: TGTGCCAGCAGCCCCCTAAGAACCTACGAGCAGTACTTC. Amino acids: CASSPLRTYEQYF.

This clonotype was counted only a few times. The chain links TRBV9 to TRBJ2-5, with D maybe TRBD1 (5 bases). The CDR3 covers 15 residues. Trimming pared 0 bases from V and 4 bases from J, leaving 13 bases between. Germline V CDR1 and CDR2: SGDLS, YYNGEE. CDR3 region: CASSVGAGWRETQYF. The CDR3 DNA is TGTGCCAGCAGCGTAGGCGCAGGGTGGCGAGAGACCCAGTACTTC.

Only a few counts were recorded for this clonotype. V is TRBV6-2 or TRBV6-3 and J is TRBJ2-7, with 11 bases lining up with TRBD2. Germline assignment: CDR1 MNHEY and CDR2 SVGEGT. There are 15 residues in the CDR3. Trimming took 0 bases from V and 2 from J; bases not matched to a gene: 0. For the CDR3, the DNA is TGTGCCAGCAGTTACTCTAGCGGGAGGGCCTACGAGCAGTACTTC. Its translation is CASSYSSGRAYEQYF.

This clonotype appeared a few times. The chain employs TRBV27 and TRBJ2-1, with TRBD1 matching over 7 bases. Germline V CDR1 and CDR2: MNHEY, SMNVEV (reference sequence). With V trimmed by 4 bases and J by 5 bases, 5 bases remained unmatched. The CDR3 loop spans 14 amino acids. CDR3: CASSSGQFNNEQFF. CDR3 DNA: TGTGCCAGCAGTTCGGGACAGTTCAACAATGAGCAGTTCTTC.

The gene calls are TRBV7-2 and TRBJ2-5; TRBD1 agrees at 8 bases. Unmatched junction bases numbered 7, after V lost 0 bases and J lost 4 bases. Germline lookup yields CDR1 SGHTA and CDR2 FQGNSA. The CDR3 totals 16 residues. The DNA for the CDR3 is TGTGCCAGCAGCTTAGCTCCGGGCAGGGGGCTAGAGACCCAGTACTTC. Translating gives CASSLAPGRGLETQYF. The full variable domain, completed using reference TRBV7-2 and TRBJ2-5, is GAGVSQSPSNKVTEKGKDVELRCDPISGHTALYWYRQSLGQGLEFLIYFQGNSAPDKSGLPSDRFSAERTGGSVSTLTIQRTQQEDSAVYLCASSLAPGRGLETQYFGPGTRLLVL.

This clonotype was found many times. V usage is TRBV20-1 and J usage is TRBJ2-7; possibly TRBD2 for D (5 bases). This CDR3 is built from 13 residues. The germline V gene encodes CDR1 DFQATT and CDR2 SNEGSKA (reference sequence). V lost 0 bases and J 5 bases, leaving 11 bases between the germline ends. The CDR3 here is CSARDTSFHEQYF. The CDR3, as DNA: TGCAGTGCTAGAGATACTAGTTTCCACGAGCAGTACTTC.

The table lists this clonotype with many counts. The V call is TRBV11-2, the J call TRBJ1-2; 9 bases map to TRBD1. V dropped 4 bases and J dropped 1; count of bases not matched to a gene: 10. This CDR3 spans 17 amino acids. CDR1 is SGHAT, CDR2 FQNNGV, per germline. CDR3 region: CASSSRYRGRVNYGYTF. In DNA, the CDR3 is TGTGCCAGCAGCTCCCGGTACAGGGGGCGGGTTAACTATGGCTACACCTTC.

CDR3 sequence reads: CASSFIGPEAFF. The CDR3 DNA follows: TGTGCCAGCAGCTTCATTGGGCCTGAAGCTTTCTTT. The chain is built from TRBV7-2 and TRBJ1-1; D gene ambiguous. The CDR3 extends over 12 amino acids. Trimming cost V 3 bases and J 6 bases, with 8 bases left between them. The germline V gene has CDR1 SGHTA and CDR2 FQGNSA.

This clonotype was picked up a small number of times. This sequence joins TRBV30 and TRBJ1-1, with a tentative D call TRBD1 (6 bases). V lost 3 bases and J 1 base, leaving 12 bases between the germline ends. Germline lookup yields CDR1 GTSNPN and CDR2 SVGIG (reference sequence). This CDR3 is built from 14 residues. CDR3 loop: CAWRTGFRNTEAFF. As DNA, the CDR3 is TGTGCCTGGAGAACAGGGTTTCGGAACACTGAAGCTTTCTTT. Together with reference TRBV30 and TRBJ1-1, the CDR3 gives the full variable domain: SQTIHQWPATLVQPVGSPLSLECTVEGTSNPNLYWYRQAAGRGLQLLFYSVGIGQISSEVPQNLSASRPQDRQFILSSKKLLLSDSGFYLCAWRTGFRNTEAFFGQGTRLTVV.

The V and J genes are TRBV27 and TRBJ2-1; 9 bases are shared with TRBD2. CDR1 is MNHEY, CDR2 SMNVEV, per germline (reference sequence). V shed 2 bases, J shed 6 bases, and the junction held 5 bases outside the gene matches. The CDR3 length is 15 residues. The CDR3 reads CASSLMAGGPNEQFF. The CDR3 DNA is TGTGCCAGCAGTTTAATGGCGGGGGGGCCCAATGAGCAGTTCTTC.

Turning to this clonotype: This may be a read error, as it is one base from a much larger clone. This chain links TRBV12-3 or TRBV12-4 with TRBJ1-1, with a possible D match to TRBD1 (5 bases). This CDR3 is 17 amino acids long. The DNA for the CDR3 is TGTGCCAGCAGTTCAAGACCGTGGGGGGAAATGAACCCTGAAGCTTTCTTT. Translated: CASSSRPWGEMNPEAFF.

This clonotype was observed at least ten times. The CDR3 DNA follows: TGTGCCAGCAGTTACGATCATGGGGCTGAAGCTTTCTTT. It translates to CASSYDHGAEAFF. V and J are TRBV6-5 and TRBJ1-1, with no clear D. The CDR3 totals 13 residues. The V end was cut by 2 bases, the J end by 6 bases, with 10 bases between. Per the germline V gene, CDR1 is MNHEY and CDR2 is SVGAGI.

V gene TRBV6-2 or TRBV6-3 combines with J gene TRBJ2-2; no reliable D call. In germline, CDR1 is MNHEY, CDR2 SVGEGT. Trimming removed 3 bases from V and 6 bases from J, with 8 bases in between. The CDR3 length is 13 residues. The CDR3 sequence: CASSYRFSGELFF. CDR3 sequence (DNA): TGTGCCAGCAGTTATCGTTTTTCCGGGGAGCTGTTTTTT.

This chain links TRBV7-9 with TRBJ2-7, with TRBD2 matching 10 bases. CDR1 is SEHNR, CDR2 FQNEAQ, per germline (reference sequence). CDR3 length: 17 residues. V gave up 1 base and J gave up 2 bases; unmatched junction bases: 8. The CDR3: CASSLDWTSGETYEQYF. The CDR3 DNA sequence: TGTGCCAGCAGCTTAGACTGGACTAGCGGAGAGACCTACGAGCAGTACTTC.

The sample holds many counts of this clonotype. V is TRBV27 and J is TRBJ2-7; the match to TRBD2 covers 11 bases. V lost 6 bases to trimming and J lost 4 bases; unmatched junction nucleotides: 2. The germline gives CDR1 MNHEY, CDR2 SMNVEV (reference sequence). The CDR3 spans 13 residues. The CDR3 DNA sequence: TGTGCCAGCAGGAGGACTAGCGGGTACGAGCAGTACTTC. This translates into CASRRTSGYEQYF.

V and J are TRBV3-1 and TRBJ1-1; D call uncertain. V dropped 4 bases and J dropped 10 bases, with 13 bases sitting between them. The CDR3 loop spans 12 amino acids. CDR1 and CDR2 (germline): LGHDT, YNNKEL (reference sequence). The CDR3 reads CASSRGHESAFF. As DNA, the CDR3 is TGTGCCAGCAGCCGCGGTCACGAGTCAGCTTTCTTT.

This clonotype has at least ten counts. The chain recombines TRBV5-6 with TRBJ2-3, with 13 bases aligning to TRBD2. CDR3 length: 16 amino acids. Germline CDR1 is SGHDT and CDR2 is YYEEEE. With V trimmed by 2 bases and J by 4 bases, 4 bases remained unmatched. DNA for the CDR3: TGTGCCAGCAGCTTACGGACTAGCGGGAGAGCAGATACGCAGTATTTT. Its protein product is CASSLRTSGRADTQYF.

This chain joins TRBV10-3 and TRBJ1-1; D may be TRBD1 (5 bases). CDR1 ENHRY and CDR2 SYGVKD come from the germline V gene. This CDR3 comprises 15 residues. V was clipped by 4 bases and J by 4 bases, with 16 bases between them. CDR3 sequence (DNA): TGTGCCATCAGTGGAACAGTTCTTGGGGCCACTGAAGCTTTCTTT. It codes for CAISGTVLGATEAFF.

This clonotype was counted between two and nine times. The J gene is TRBJ2-1, the V gene TRBV6-2 or TRBV6-3; a weak D match, TRBD2 (5 bases). The CDR3 extends over 18 amino acids. Germline V gene lookup returns CDR1 MNHEY and CDR2 SVGEGT. Trimming left V 4 bases short and J 4 bases short, with 23 bases between. The CDR3, as DNA: TGTGCCAGCAGTTCCGCATTGAGCGGACCCCAGCGTTACAATGAGCAGTTCTTC. It translates to CASSSALSGPQRYNEQFF.

This clonotype was found many times. This sequence joins TRBV20-1 and TRBJ2-7, with D hard to call. Germline V gene lookup returns CDR1 DFQATT and CDR2 SNEGSKA (reference sequence). The CDR3 extends over 14 amino acids. V was pared by 1 base and J by 0 bases, with 10 bases between. The CDR3 here is CSARVPWGSYEQYF. The CDR3 nucleotides are TGCAGTGCTAGAGTTCCTTGGGGCTCCTACGAGCAGTACTTC.

This clonotype was detected ten times or more. J is TRBJ2-1 and V is TRBV19, with no clear D. This CDR3 has 13 residues. Looked up from germline, CDR1 is LNHDA and CDR2 is SQIVND (reference sequence). V gave up 2 bases and J gave up 2 bases, with 4 bases separating them. This chain's CDR3 is CASSITTYNEQFF. CDR3 DNA sequence: TGTGCCAGTAGTATAACGACCTACAATGAGCAGTTCTTC.

This clonotype was found a few times. J is TRBJ2-2 and V is TRBV7-9; D remains unclear. The CDR3 totals 15 residues. Germline CDR1 reads SEHNR; CDR2 reads FQNEAQ (reference sequence). V was clipped by 3 bases and J by 0 bases, with 8 bases between them. DNA of the CDR3: TGTGCCAGCAGCTTGGGCGGTCCGAACACCGGGGAGCTGTTTTTT. Its protein product is CASSLGGPNTGELFF.